Shown below are 25 T cell receptor beta chains from a single sample sequenced in a study of cytomegalovirus exposure and HLA in healthy donors. The PCR made use of 60 Vbeta and 13 Jbeta primers. Clones were read by immunoSEQ multiplex PCR, and TCRdb kept only the in-frame ones, dropping some. The profile covers around 70,000 clones, with nearly 80% appearing a single time and 8% to 9% taken by the ten largest. Sequences were obtained from PBMCs. The origin of the receptors is a middle-aged woman in good health and CMV-seropositive.

V is TRBV11-3 and J is TRBJ1-2; D remains unclear. The ends were cut back, 11 bases at V and 6 bases at J, with 7 bases in the middle. Germline CDR1 and CDR2: SGHNT and YENEEA. This CDR3 spans 9 amino acids. This CDR3 reads CAFLHGYTF. The CDR3 DNA is TGTGCCTTCCTACATGGCTACACCTTC. The full variable domain, rest sourced from reference TRBV11-3 and TRBJ1-2, is EAGVVQSPRYKIIEKKQPVAFWCNPISGHNTLYWYLQNLGQGPELLIRYENEEAVDDSQLPKDRFSAERLKGVDSTLKIQPAELGDSAVYLCAFLHGYTFGSGTRLTVV.

The rearrangement joins TRBV6-1 to TRBJ2-1; TRBD1 matches 7 bases. The V gene end was trimmed by 4 bases and the J gene end by 5 bases; junction bases not matched to a gene: 17. This CDR3 region has 18 residues. Germline values: CDR1 MNHNS, CDR2 SASEGT. The CDR3 DNA reads TGTGCCAGCAGTGCTGGGACAGCGGATCATCAGCGTCACAATGAGCAGTTCTTC. Protein: CASSAGTADHQRHNEQFF.

The rearrangement uses TRBV5-4 and TRBJ2-3; 8 bases align to TRBD1. The CDR3 loop spans 15 amino acids. V trimming: 3 bases; J trimming: 1 base; junction bases outside the gene matches: 4. CDR1 is SGHNT, CDR2 YYREEE, per germline (reference sequence). CDR3 coding DNA: TGTGCCAGCAGCTCGAGCAGGGGGCGCACAGATACGCAGTATTTT. Translated: CASSSSRGRTDTQYF. Filled out from reference TRBV5-4 and TRBJ2-3, the complete variable domain reads ETGVTQSPTHLIKTRGQQVTLRCSSQSGHNTVSWYQQALGQGPQFIFQYYREEENGRGNFPPRFSGLQFPNYSSELNVNALELDDSALYLCASSSSRGRTDTQYFGPGTRLTVL.

This clone was counted between two and nine times. The chain combines TRBV19 with TRBJ2-3, with a tentative D call TRBD1 (5 bases). Trimming took 9 bases from V and 3 from J, leaving 16 bases between them. This CDR3 contains 14 residues. Per the germline V gene, CDR1 is LNHDA and CDR2 is SQIVND (reference sequence). CDR3 DNA: TGTGCCAGCCAGGGATCTACAGCAACAGATACGCAGTATTTT. Translating gives CASQGSTATDTQYF.

This chain connects TRBV30 to TRBJ2-1; D not certain. V lost 4 bases and J lost 0, with 4 bases in between. The CDR3 is made up of 12 amino acids. CDR1 and CDR2 (germline): GTSNPN, SVGIG (reference sequence). CDR3 region: CAWILSYNEQFF. CDR3 nucleotides: TGTGCCTGGATTCTCTCCTACAATGAGCAGTTCTTC.

The chain couples TRBV5-1 to TRBJ1-1; D not certain. The CDR3 is made up of 15 amino acids. Germline V gives CDR1 SGHRS, CDR2 YFSETQ. V lost 0 bases to trimming and J lost 0 bases, with 9 bases between them. This CDR3 reads CASSLVGRMNTEAFF. The CDR3 region has the DNA TGCGCCAGCAGCTTGGTGGGGAGGATGAACACTGAAGCTTTCTTT.

This rearrangement joins TRBV4-2 to TRBJ2-5; TRBD1 matches at 9 bases. The germline V gene encodes CDR1 LGHNA and CDR2 YNFKEQ. This CDR3 has 16 amino acids. V gave up 1 base and J gave up 4 bases; unmatched junction bases: 7. CDR3 protein: CASSQVEDRGGETQYF. The CDR3 bases are TGTGCCAGCAGCCAAGTTGAGGACAGGGGTGGAGAGACCCAGTACTTC.

J is TRBJ2-7 and V is TRBV19; D is unresolved. V lost 1 base and J lost 6, with 13 bases in between. The CDR3 is 14 amino acids. The germline gives CDR1 LNHDA, CDR2 SQIVND (reference sequence). CDR3 in amino acids: CASSIGHRSVEQYF. Written as DNA, the CDR3 is TGTGCCAGTAGTATAGGCCACAGATCCGTCGAGCAGTACTTC.

This sequence joins TRBV27 and TRBJ1-1; D perhaps matches TRBD1 (5 bases). CDR1 and CDR2 from the germline V gene are MNHEY and SMNVEV (reference sequence). Trimming removed 6 bases at V and 1 base at J, with 12 bases between. CDR3 length equals 14 residues. CDR3 coding DNA: TGTGCCAGCAGAGACGGACACTCGAACACTGAAGCTTTCTTT. Protein: CASRDGHSNTEAFF.

The chain carries TRBV5-1 and TRBJ2-2; D not resolved. The germline V and J ends were trimmed by 0 bases and 0 bases, with 9 bases remaining between them. In germline, CDR1 is SGHRS, CDR2 YFSETQ. This CDR3 region has 16 residues. CDR3: CASSLEGDTNTGELFF. The DNA for the CDR3 is TGCGCCAGCAGCTTGGAAGGAGATACGAACACCGGGGAGCTGTTTTTT.

This chain uses TRBV19 with TRBJ2-7; TRBD2 agrees at 11 bases. V shed 5 bases and J 2 bases; nucleotides not matched to a gene: 8. Germline loops: CDR1 LNHDA, CDR2 SQIVND (reference sequence). The length of the CDR3 is 16 residues. Written as DNA, the CDR3 is TGTGCCAGTAGTCTGCGGACTAGCGGGCGGACCTACGAGCAGTACTTC. Translation gives CASSLRTSGRTYEQYF. Full variable domain (remainder filled in from reference TRBV19 and TRBJ2-7): DGGITQSPKYLFRKEGQNVTLSCEQNLNHDAMYWYRQDPGQGLRLIYYSQIVNDFQKGDIAEGYSVSREKKESFPLTVTSAQKNPTAFYLCASSLRTSGRTYEQYFGPGTRLTVT.

The genes are TRBV10-1 and TRBJ2-7; 8 positions agree with TRBD1. The trim removed 2 bases at V and 2 bases at J, leaving 8 bases unmatched. Germline CDR1 is WNHNN and CDR2 is SYGVQD (reference sequence). This CDR3 is 16 amino acids long. The CDR3 reads CASSERTGFAPYEQYF. CDR3 nucleotide sequence: TGCGCCAGCAGTGAGAGGACAGGGTTTGCCCCCTACGAGCAGTACTTC.

This clone was counted between two and nine times. V is TRBV7-9 and J is TRBJ2-5, with D possibly matching TRBD2 (5 bases). The CDR3 totals 14 residues. Trimming removed 0 bases from V and 4 bases from J, with 9 bases in between. CDR1 and CDR2 (germline): SEHNR, FQNEAQ (reference sequence). CDR3 in DNA: TGTGCCAGCAGCTTAGCGGGTCGGGGAGAGACCCAGTACTTC. Translation: CASSLAGRGETQYF.

V and J are TRBV13 and TRBJ2-3; TRBD2 is a possible D gene (7 bases). The CDR3 runs to 16 residues. Trimming removed 0 bases from V and 0 bases from J, with 10 bases in between. Germline CDR1 PRHDT, CDR2 FYEKMQ (reference sequence). The CDR3, as DNA: TGTGCCAGCAGCTTAGGTGCGGGGGCTAGCACAGATACGCAGTATTTT. It specifies CASSLGAGASTDTQYF.

The gene calls are TRBV6-5 and TRBJ2-1; no reliable D call. Germline V gene lookup returns CDR1 MNHEY and CDR2 SVGAGI. Trimming shortened V by 10 bases and J by 5 bases, and 6 bases separated the two germline ends. This CDR3 region has 10 residues. The CDR3 is CATGNNEQFF. The CDR3 nucleotides are TGTGCCACAGGCAACAATGAGCAGTTCTTC.

J is TRBJ1-5 and V is TRBV19; possible D gene TRBD1, 5 bases. The germline V and J ends were trimmed by 4 bases and 3 bases, with 13 bases remaining between them. The germline gives CDR1 LNHDA, CDR2 SQIVND (reference sequence). The CDR3 loop spans 15 amino acids. CDR3 region: CASSTFGGTNQPQHF. The CDR3, as DNA: TGTGCCAGTAGTACCTTCGGGGGGACCAATCAGCCCCAGCATTTT.

This chain connects TRBV4-3 to TRBJ2-2; the D gene is possibly TRBD1 (5 bases). CDR3 length equals 15 residues. From germline, CDR1 is LGHNA and CDR2 YSLEER. The V gene lost 0 bases and the J gene lost 2 bases, with 7 bases spanning the gap. The CDR3 sequence: CASSQDQGNTGELFF. CDR3 DNA sequence: TGCGCCAGCAGCCAAGATCAGGGAAACACCGGGGAGCTGTTTTTT.

The CDR3 sequence: CASSRGGDSEAFF. CDR3 coding DNA: TGTGCCAGCAGTCGGGGGGGCGACTCTGAAGCTTTCTTT. The gene calls are TRBV2 and TRBJ1-1; possible D gene TRBD1, 6 bases. V was trimmed by 5 bases and J by 6 bases, leaving 13 bases between them. Germline V gives CDR1 SNHLY, CDR2 FYNNEI. The CDR3 runs 13 residues.

J is TRBJ2-7 and V is TRBV6-5; perhaps TRBD2 as D (5 bases). V lost 4 bases to trimming and J lost 6 bases, with 10 bases between them. The CDR3 is 12 amino acids. Germline values: CDR1 MNHEY, CDR2 SVGAGI. The CDR3 region has the DNA TGTGCCAGCAGTTTTACTAGGTCCGAGCAGTACTTC. It yields the protein CASSFTRSEQYF.

The chain links TRBV19 to TRBJ2-7; TRBD1 matches 8 bases. There are 16 residues in the CDR3. Per the germline V gene, CDR1 is LNHDA and CDR2 is SQIVND (reference sequence). V was pared by 2 bases and J by 2 bases, with 8 bases of the junction left unmatched. The chain's CDR3 is CASSISSGRGPYEQYF. Here the CDR3 DNA reads TGTGCCAGTAGTATAAGTAGTGGCAGGGGGCCCTACGAGCAGTACTTC. Complete variable domain (other parts from reference TRBV19 and TRBJ2-7): DGGITQSPKYLFRKEGQNVTLSCEQNLNHDAMYWYRQDPGQGLRLIYYSQIVNDFQKGDIAEGYSVSREKKESFPLTVTSAQKNPTAFYLCASSISSGRGPYEQYFGPGTRLTVT.

A word on this clone: Its ends do not fully match the called genes, so a read error is possible. Written as DNA, the CDR3 is TGTTCCAGCAGCTTAACTCGGGGAAAACTGTTTTTT. Its translation: CSSSLTRGKLFF. The rearrangement links TRBV7-9 to TRBJ1-4; D unresolved. The CDR3 length is 12 residues. CDR1 is SEHNR, CDR2 FQNEAQ, per germline (reference sequence).

The rearrangement links TRBV19 to TRBJ1-6, with 9 positions matching TRBD1. This CDR3 comprises 14 residues. Germline V gene sequence: CDR1 LNHDA, CDR2 SQIVND (reference sequence). The V and J ends lost 6 bases and 6 bases, in that order; junction bases with no gene match: 3. This chain's CDR3 is CASRTGGPNSPLHF. In DNA, the CDR3 is TGTGCCAGTAGAACAGGGGGCCCTAATTCACCCCTCCACTTT.

This clone was recorded once. The rearrangement links TRBV2 to TRBJ1-6; 10 bases agree with TRBD1. The CDR3 extends over 14 amino acids. Trimming at V came to 6 bases and at J to 10 bases, leaving 6 bases not matched to a gene. Germline V lookup: CDR1 SNHLY, CDR2 FYNNEI. The CDR3 loop is CASRRTGGGSPLHF. DNA of the CDR3: TGTGCCAGCAGGAGGACAGGGGGAGGGTCACCCCTCCACTTT.

This rearrangement joins TRBV4-1 to TRBJ2-2, with D perhaps matching TRBD2 (6 bases). The germline V gene encodes CDR1 MGHRA and CDR2 YSYEKL. This CDR3 is 18 amino acids long. V shed 4 bases and J shed 1 base, with 19 bases lying between them. CDR3 sequence (DNA): TGCGCCAGCAGCCTATATGGGGGTCTAGCGAGGAACACCGGGGAGCTGTTTTTT. Translation gives CASSLYGGLARNTGELFF.

The rearrangement uses TRBV27 and TRBJ1-1; D is ambiguous. The germline V and J ends were trimmed by 6 bases and 2 bases, with 13 bases remaining between them. From germline, CDR1 is MNHEY and CDR2 SMNVEV (reference sequence). This CDR3 is built from 14 residues. The CDR3 DNA sequence: TGTGCCAGCAGCACACCCCGGGAAAACACTGAAGCTTTCTTT. Protein: CASSTPRENTEAFF.